The source of this TCR beta chain is a study of blood T cells in healthy people across ages. General study points: Since the PBMCs were unsorted, naive and antigen-experienced cells could not be conclusively compared. Fewer expanded clones and more diversity marked long-lived versus aged donors.

Points on this clonotype: The target antigen is unknown.

Together with a sample-barcoded 5' primer, a J-beta primer mix was included in a second PCR lasting about 6 to 11 cycles. Each cDNA was tagged by a template-switch adaptor containing 12 random nucleotides. TCRdb reprocessed the 5' RACE reads via MiXCR and lists one record per CDR3 protein. The sample records 1.8 million or so distinct CDR3 sequences, roughly two fifths being singletons. Looked up from germline, CDR1 is MGHRA and CDR2 is YSYEKL. J gave up 1 base and V 0 bases, and 6 bases lay outside the gene matches. CDR3 length: 16 residues. Specimen: blood. The chain recombines TRBV4-1 with TRBJ2-7; 7 bases agree with TRBD1. This clonotype was sampled from a human donor in good health. The chain's CDR3 is CASSQEPRQGSYEQYF. As DNA, the CDR3 is TGCGCCAGCAGCCAAGAACCCCGACAGGGTTCCTACGAGCAGTACTTC.